The rows below give T cell receptor beta chains drawn from one sample of a study of response to subunit inactivated influenza vaccine. TCRdb called the RT-PCR reads again in MiXCR, with one record for every CDR3 protein. The data contain almost 250,000 distinct CDR3 sequences, over 9% of them singletons. The sequencing here drew on non-naive T cells sorted from PBMCs, taken 14 days before vaccination. These receptor sequences come from a man over 45 who received an inactivated influenza vaccine. Each CDR3 is given with its conserved first and last residue. Each record gives: J gene, D gene, V gene, clone size, CDR3 length, CDR3 DNA, CDR3 protein. The D gene is left open where the match is weak. Rows give clone size only sometimes, using once, few, many, or a class for an expanded clone.

J gene: TRBJ2-3; D gene: TRBD2; V gene: TRBV12-3/TRBV12-4; clone size: once; CDR3 length: 15; CDR3 DNA: TGTGCCAGCAGTTTAGGGGACTACCAATCGGATACGCAGTATTTT; CDR3 protein: CASSLGDYQSDTQYF
J gene: TRBJ2-1; D gene: NA; V gene: TRBV28; clone size: many; CDR3 length: 13; CDR3 DNA: TGTGCCAGCAGTTTAGCCAACCGGGACGTAGGTATCTTC; CDR3 protein: CASSLANRDVGIF
J gene: TRBJ2-2; D gene: NA; V gene: TRBV21-1; clone size: many; CDR3 length: 16; CDR3 DNA: TGTGCCAGTCCGCAACCGGGACAGACGAACACCGGGGAGCTGTTTTTT; CDR3 protein: CASPQPGQTNTGELFF
J gene: TRBJ2-1; D gene: NA; V gene: TRBV11-1; clone size: NA; CDR3 length: 15; CDR3 DNA: TGTGCCAGCAGCCCCACCGAGCGCCTAAGGAATGAGCAGTTCTTC; CDR3 protein: CASSPTERLRNEQFF
J gene: TRBJ2-7; D gene: NA; V gene: TRBV19; clone size: NA; CDR3 length: 12; CDR3 DNA: TGTGCCAGTAGTATGGGGGGCTACGAGCAGTACTTC; CDR3 protein: CASSMGGYEQYF
J gene: TRBJ2-4; D gene: NA; V gene: TRBV12-5; clone size: NA; CDR3 length: 12; CDR3 DNA: TGTGCTAGTGCCCAGGACACAAACATTCAGTACTTC; CDR3 protein: CASAQDTNIQYF
J gene: TRBJ2-2; D gene: TRBD2; V gene: TRBV6-1; clone size: NA; CDR3 length: 17; CDR3 DNA: TGTGCCAGTACGGGACTAGCGGGAGTTTTCGGCACCGGGGAGCTGTTTTTT; CDR3 protein: CASTGLAGVFGTGELFF
J gene: TRBJ2-5; D gene: TRBD1; V gene: TRBV4-3; clone size: few; CDR3 length: 17; CDR3 DNA: TGCGCCAGCAGCCAGTGGGACAGGGGGCGGGAAAGAGAGACCCAGTACTTC; CDR3 protein: CASSQWDRGRERETQYF
J gene: TRBJ2-5; D gene: NA; V gene: TRBV5-1; clone size: many; CDR3 length: 13; CDR3 DNA: TGCGCCAGCAGCTTCGAATATCAAGAGACCCAGTACTTC; CDR3 protein: CASSFEYQETQYF
J gene: TRBJ2-5; D gene: TRBD1; V gene: TRBV5-1; clone size: NA; CDR3 length: 15; CDR3 DNA: TGCGCCAGCAGCCAGGGACAGGGGGGTCGGGAGACCCAGTACTTC; CDR3 protein: CASSQGQGGRETQYF
J gene: TRBJ2-2; D gene: NA; V gene: TRBV4-3; clone size: NA; CDR3 length: 14; CDR3 DNA: TGCGCCAGCAGCTATCGGACGAACACCGGGGAGCTGTTTTTT; CDR3 protein: CASSYRTNTGELFF
J gene: TRBJ1-5; D gene: TRBD1; V gene: TRBV5-1; clone size: NA; CDR3 length: 15; CDR3 DNA: TGCGCCAGCAGCTTGGAGGGGGCGGGGAGTCAGCCCCAGCATTTT; CDR3 protein: CASSLEGAGSQPQHF
J gene: TRBJ1-2; D gene: NA; V gene: TRBV9; clone size: many; CDR3 length: 12; CDR3 DNA: TGTGCCAGCAGCGGCTCCGCCTATGGCTACACCTTC; CDR3 protein: CASSGSAYGYTF
J gene: TRBJ2-3; D gene: TRBD2; V gene: TRBV7-2; clone size: NA; CDR3 length: 16; CDR3 DNA: TGTGCCAGCAGCTCCCGACTAGCGGGGCCCACAGATACGCAGTATTTT; CDR3 protein: CASSSRLAGPTDTQYF
J gene: TRBJ1-1; D gene: NA; V gene: TRBV7-8; clone size: few; CDR3 length: 14; CDR3 DNA: TGTGCCAGCAGCTTAGTGGTGATGAACACTGAAGCTTTCTTT; CDR3 protein: CASSLVVMNTEAFF
J gene: TRBJ2-7; D gene: NA; V gene: TRBV12-3/TRBV12-4; clone size: NA; CDR3 length: 15; CDR3 DNA: TGTGCCAGCAGCCTGGGAGGCCTACGACGCTACGAGCAGTACTTC; CDR3 protein: CASSLGGLRRYEQYF
J gene: TRBJ1-5; D gene: NA; V gene: TRBV4-1; clone size: few; CDR3 length: 15; CDR3 DNA: TGCGCCAGCAGCCGGTCCCCCGCGGGCAATCAGCCCCAGCATTTT; CDR3 protein: CASSRSPAGNQPQHF
J gene: TRBJ1-5; D gene: TRBD1; V gene: TRBV4-2; clone size: NA; CDR3 length: 16; CDR3 DNA: TGTGCCAGCAGCCAAGTAGACAGGGATAGCAATCAGCCCCAGCATTTT; CDR3 protein: CASSQVDRDSNQPQHF
J gene: TRBJ2-7; D gene: NA; V gene: TRBV4-1; clone size: many; CDR3 length: 17; CDR3 DNA: TGCGCCAGCAGCCAAATTAATCCAGGGGTGTCCTCCTACGAGCAGTACTTC; CDR3 protein: CASSQINPGVSSYEQYF
J gene: TRBJ2-1; D gene: TRBD1; V gene: TRBV28; clone size: NA; CDR3 length: 14; CDR3 DNA: TGTGCCAGCAGGCCTGGACAGGACTACAATGAGCAGTTCTTC; CDR3 protein: CASRPGQDYNEQFF
J gene: TRBJ1-1; D gene: TRBD1; V gene: TRBV20-1; clone size: NA; CDR3 length: 12; CDR3 DNA: TGCAGTGCTCGACAGGGGATCACTGAAGCTTTCTTT; CDR3 protein: CSARQGITEAFF